Following are 4 T cell receptor beta chains from one sample sequenced in a study of blood T cells in healthy people across ages. Combining a sample-barcoded 5' primer with a J-beta primer mix, a second PCR ran for about 6 to 12 cycles. TCRdb itself ran the 5' RACE reads through MiXCR, one entry per CDR3 protein. The data contain about 930,000 distinct CDR3 sequences, just under 30% of them seen just once; the ten biggest clones take up roughly a tenth. The sample also formed part of further work on T cells of mothers and their children.

Sequencing used blood. Source of these receptors: a woman aged 40 to 50 in good health.

As to this clonotype: A clone one base away is much larger, so this may be a read error. This chain joins TRBV29-1 and TRBJ1-2; 8 bases are shared with TRBD1. CDR3 length equals 14 residues. After removal of 6 bases from V and 10 bases from J, the junction contained 16 bases not matched to a gene. CDR1 is SQVTM and CDR2 is ANQGSEA in the germline V gene. DNA for the CDR3: TGCAGCGTCCACACAGTCAGGGGGCCCAGGACCTACACCTTC. Translated: CSVHTVRGPRTYTF.

This clonotype was counted at least ten times. J is TRBJ2-7 and V is TRBV7-9; 7 nucleotides line up with TRBD1. Per germline, CDR1 SEHNR and CDR2 FQNEAQ (reference sequence). The V gene end was trimmed by 5 bases and the J gene end by 4 bases; junction bases not matched to a gene: 8. The CDR3 loop spans 14 amino acids. The CDR3 spells CASSLRQGAYEQYF. The CDR3 DNA follows: TGTGCCAGCAGCCTTAGACAGGGAGCGTACGAGCAGTACTTC.

This clonotype was counted a few times. The CDR3 loop reads CASGDGQRYEQYF. The CDR3 bases are TGTGCCAGCGGTGATGGGCAGCGGTACGAGCAGTACTTC. V gene TRBV7-2 combines with J gene TRBJ2-7; D might be TRBD2 (5 bases). The CDR3 consists of 13 residues. Germline V gives CDR1 SGHTA, CDR2 FQGNSA. V was trimmed by 8 bases and J by 4 bases, leaving 15 bases between them.

The J gene is TRBJ1-2, the V gene TRBV6-5; 8 positions match TRBD1. This CDR3 region has 16 residues. Germline CDR1 and CDR2: MNHEY and SVGAGI. The V segment lost 5 bases and the J segment 0 bases; nucleotides outside the gene matches: 8. In DNA, the CDR3 is TGTGCCAGCAGTAGACCCCAGGGGGCCTCTAACTATGGCTACACCTTC. Its protein is CASSRPQGASNYGYTF.